This T cell receptor beta chain comes out of a study of T cell changes during pregnancy in multiple sclerosis. Clones were read by immunoSEQ multiplex PCR, and TCRdb kept only the in-frame ones, dropping some. The sample holds approximately 20,000 clones, 86% seen once. This CDR3 region has 15 residues. The V gene's germline CDR1 is MDHEN and CDR2 SYDVKM. The ends were cut back, 6 bases at V and 3 bases at J, with 18 bases in the middle. The source is a female donor in good health, enrolled as a control in a pregnancy study. Sequenced material: CD8+ T cells from peripheral blood mononuclear cells, taken in the third trimester of pregnancy. The chain uses TRBV28 and TRBJ2-7, with D perhaps TRBD1 (6 bases). The CDR3 bases are TGTGCCAGCAGGACCCCCCGGGACACGGACTACGAGCAGTACTTC. It yields the protein CASRTPRDTDYEQYF.